This T cell receptor (beta chain) was recorded in a study of T-cell memory formation after mild COVID-19. Whole-study findings and limits: Certain responding clones were present in pre-infection memory, suggesting participation of cross-reactive memory. There was a balanced CD4/CD8 profile in clones contracting day 15 to 85, and later expanders leaned CD4+.

The CDR3 has 14 residues. V lost 5 bases and J lost 9, with 14 bases in between. Germline CDR1 is MNHEY and CDR2 is SMNVEV (reference sequence). To note about this clonotype: Its antigen is unknown.

Each CDR3 protein is one row after TCRdb ran MiXCR on the 5' RACE reads. The sample holds approximately 490,000 distinct CDR3 sequences, about 20% seen once. The chain employs TRBV27 and TRBJ1-6; D perhaps matches TRBD1 (5 bases). The origin of this receptor is an adult woman who had mild COVID-19 (a few samples of this study predate the infection). Cell type and time point are not known. Sequenced input: PBMCs or a T cell subset sorted from them (not recorded which). The CDR3 DNA reads as TGTGCCAGCAGTCCGGCGGGGGGGGTTTCACCCCTCCACTTT. Translating it yields CASSPAGGVSPLHF.